This section outlines one T cell receptor beta chain sequence together with its context. These data originate in a study of blood T cell repertoires in COVID-19. Study-wide context: Researchers got acute and convalescent COVID-19 samples from the United States, Italy and Spain.

Original methodology: Counts of nucleated cells, estimated from reference gene primer amplification, were obtained. Clones were sequenced by immunoSEQ multiplex PCR, and TCRdb holds only the in-frame ones, with some missing. V and J calls and clone size come straight from that table; D and trimming were deduced from the DNA. Of 150,000 to 250,000 clones in the sample, 94% were seen once. The Seattle site enrolled patients during active infection and followed them longitudinally. Specimen: peripheral blood. This clonotype originated in a man aged 30-40 years with COVID-19, enrolled during active disease.

The CDR3 reads CASSSQGASLQPQHF. DNA of the CDR3: TGTGCCAGCTCATCTCAGGGGGCATCTCTTCAGCCCCAGCATTTT. The gene calls are TRBV18 and TRBJ1-5; 8 nucleotides line up with TRBD1. This CDR3 comprises 15 residues. CDR1 KGHSH and CDR2 LQKENI come from the germline V gene. After removal of 5 bases from V and 6 bases from J, the junction contained 9 bases not matched to a gene.